This T cell receptor beta chain was captured in a study of cytomegalovirus exposure and HLA in healthy donors. The overall study: It was reported in a later analysis that the approximately 110 validation repertoires used the same platform as the 550 to 850 first-cohort repertoires.

Clones were read by immunoSEQ multiplex PCR, and TCRdb kept only the in-frame ones, dropping some. This table has hundreds of thousands of clones, roughly 88% appearing once. The CDR3 covers 16 residues. The germline V gene encodes CDR1 SNHLY and CDR2 FYNNEI. V lost 3 bases to trimming and J lost 1 base, with 12 bases between them. The receptor was derived from a woman between 18 and 29 years old in good health and CMV-seronegative. The source material was PBMCs. The V and J genes are TRBV2 and TRBJ2-2, with D perhaps matching TRBD1 (6 bases). The CDR3 here is CASSDFSTGNTGELFF. The CDR3 bases are TGTGCCAGCAGTGATTTTTCGACAGGGAACACCGGGGAGCTGTTTTTT.